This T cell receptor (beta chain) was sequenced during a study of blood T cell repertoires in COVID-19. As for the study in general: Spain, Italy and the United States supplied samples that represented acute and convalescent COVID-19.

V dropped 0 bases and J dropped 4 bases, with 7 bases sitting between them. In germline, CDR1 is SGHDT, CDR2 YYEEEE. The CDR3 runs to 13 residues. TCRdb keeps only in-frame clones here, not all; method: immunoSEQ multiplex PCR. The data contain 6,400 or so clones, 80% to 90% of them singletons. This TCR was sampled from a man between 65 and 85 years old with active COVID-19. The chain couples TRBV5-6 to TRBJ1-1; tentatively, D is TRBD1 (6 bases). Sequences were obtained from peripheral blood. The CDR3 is CASSLGTVTEAFF. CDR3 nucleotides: TGTGCCAGCAGCTTGGGGACAGTCACTGAAGCTTTCTTT.